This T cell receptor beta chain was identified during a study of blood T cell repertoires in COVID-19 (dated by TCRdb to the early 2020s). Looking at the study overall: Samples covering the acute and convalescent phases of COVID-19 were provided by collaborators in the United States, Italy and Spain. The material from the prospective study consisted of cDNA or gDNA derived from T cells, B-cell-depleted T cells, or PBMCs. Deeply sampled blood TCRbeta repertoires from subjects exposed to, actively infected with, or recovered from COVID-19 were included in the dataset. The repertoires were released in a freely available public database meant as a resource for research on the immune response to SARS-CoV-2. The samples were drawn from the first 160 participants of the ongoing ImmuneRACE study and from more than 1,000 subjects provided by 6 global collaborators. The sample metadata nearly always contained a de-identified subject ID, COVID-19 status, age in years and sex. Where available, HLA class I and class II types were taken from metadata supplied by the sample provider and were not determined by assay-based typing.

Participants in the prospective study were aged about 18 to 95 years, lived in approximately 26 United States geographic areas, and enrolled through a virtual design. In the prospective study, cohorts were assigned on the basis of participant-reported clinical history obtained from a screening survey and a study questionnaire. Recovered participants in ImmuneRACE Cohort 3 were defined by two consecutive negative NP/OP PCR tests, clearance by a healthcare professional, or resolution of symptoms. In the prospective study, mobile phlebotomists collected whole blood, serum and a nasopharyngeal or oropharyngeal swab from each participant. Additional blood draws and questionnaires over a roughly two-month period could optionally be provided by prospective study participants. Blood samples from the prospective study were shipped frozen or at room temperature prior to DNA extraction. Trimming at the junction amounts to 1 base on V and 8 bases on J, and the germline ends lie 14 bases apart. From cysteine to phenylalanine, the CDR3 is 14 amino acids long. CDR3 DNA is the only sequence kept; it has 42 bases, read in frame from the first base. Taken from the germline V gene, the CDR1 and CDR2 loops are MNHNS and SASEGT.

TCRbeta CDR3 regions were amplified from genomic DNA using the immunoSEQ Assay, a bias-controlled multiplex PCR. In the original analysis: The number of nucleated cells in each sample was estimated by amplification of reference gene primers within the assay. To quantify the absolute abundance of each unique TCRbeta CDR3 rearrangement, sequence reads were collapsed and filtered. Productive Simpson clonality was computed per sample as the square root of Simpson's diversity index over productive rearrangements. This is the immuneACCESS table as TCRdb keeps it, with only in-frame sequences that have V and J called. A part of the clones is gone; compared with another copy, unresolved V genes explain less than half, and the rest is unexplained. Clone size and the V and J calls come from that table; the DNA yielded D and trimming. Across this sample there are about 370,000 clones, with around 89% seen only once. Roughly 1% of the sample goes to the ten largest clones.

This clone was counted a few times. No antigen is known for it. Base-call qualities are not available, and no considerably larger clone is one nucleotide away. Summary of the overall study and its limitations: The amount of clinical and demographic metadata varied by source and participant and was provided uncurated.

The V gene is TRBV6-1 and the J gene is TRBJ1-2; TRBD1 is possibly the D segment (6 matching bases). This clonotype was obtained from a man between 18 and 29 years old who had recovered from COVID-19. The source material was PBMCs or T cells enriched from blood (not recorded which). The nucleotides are TGTGCCAGCAGTGAAGTGCCAGGGGAAGGAGGCTACACCTTC. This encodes CASSEVPGEGGYTF.